The 10 T cell receptor beta chains below all came from one sample that was sequenced in a study of beta chain features in type 1 diabetes. As every portion of the isolated RNA was reverse transcribed, the sequencing read expressed TCRB transcripts. TCRdb's table, derived via immunoSEQ multiplex PCR, lists solely in-frame clones and lacks some. The profile shows 600,000 to 650,000 clones, roughly 15% of them singletons. Sequenced sample: naive CD4+ T cells from blood. The receptors stem from a man aged 18 to 30 in good health.

V and J are TRBV30 and TRBJ1-5; D unresolved. CDR3 length equals 16 residues. The germline gives CDR1 GTSNPN, CDR2 SVGIG (reference sequence). The V end was cut by 0 bases, the J end by 7 bases, with 19 bases between. This chain's CDR3 is CAWSVLREALGQPQHF. In nucleotides, the CDR3 is TGTGCCTGGAGTGTACTCCGGGAGGCTCTGGGCCAGCCCCAGCATTTT.

This clone was recorded a few times. CDR3 in amino acids: CASSASPGTDLYEQYF. Here the CDR3 DNA reads TGCGCCAGCAGCGCATCACCCGGGACAGATCTTTACGAGCAGTACTTC. The rearrangement uses TRBV5-1 and TRBJ2-7; 7 nucleotides align to TRBD1. Germline values: CDR1 SGHRS, CDR2 YFSETQ. The trim removed 4 bases at V and 4 bases at J, leaving 14 bases unmatched. The CDR3 length is 16 residues.

The DNA of the CDR3 is TGTGCCAGCAGCTTAGCCTCCGGGACCCTCTGGGAGACCCAGTACTTC. This gives the protein CASSLASGTLWETQYF. This chain uses TRBV7-9 with TRBJ2-5, with D possibly called TRBD1 or TRBD2 (5 bases each). This CDR3 is built from 16 residues. V lost 0 bases and J lost 5, with 16 bases in between. CDR1 is SEHNR, CDR2 FQNEAQ, per germline (reference sequence). Full variable domain (missing parts from reference TRBV7-9 and TRBJ2-5): DTGVSQNPRHKITKRGQNVTFRCDPISEHNRLYWYRQTLGQGPEFLTYFQNEAQLEKSRLLSDRFSAERPKGSFSTLEIQRTEQGDSAMYLCASSLASGTLWETQYFGPGTRLLVL.

The V gene is TRBV2, the J gene TRBJ2-3; 13 bases map to TRBD2. Trimming took 3 bases from V and 4 from J; bases not matched to a gene: 7. Germline V lookup: CDR1 SNHLY, CDR2 FYNNEI. This CDR3 has 17 residues. CDR3 protein: CASSEGTSGGAADTQYF. DNA for the CDR3: TGTGCCAGCAGTGAGGGAACTAGCGGGGGGGCGGCAGATACGCAGTATTTT.

V and J are TRBV7-9 and TRBJ2-3, with 7 bases fitting TRBD2. Trimming cost V 5 bases and J 1 base; bases outside gene matches: 6. The CDR3 runs 15 residues. Germline lookup yields CDR1 SEHNR and CDR2 FQNEAQ (reference sequence). Written as DNA, the CDR3 is TGTGCCAGCAGCGCCGGGGGGATTCGCACAGATACGCAGTATTTT. Encoded protein: CASSAGGIRTDTQYF.

This clone was seen more than once but under ten times. V usage is TRBV9 and J usage is TRBJ1-2; the D is unclear. This CDR3 comprises 16 residues. Trimming stripped 4 bases from V and 0 bases from J, with 16 bases between. The germline V gene encodes CDR1 SGDLS and CDR2 YYNGEE. The CDR3 reads CASSTPRADANYGYTF. The CDR3 nucleotides read TGTGCCAGCAGCACTCCTCGAGCAGACGCTAACTATGGCTACACCTTC.

The genes are TRBV21-1 and TRBJ1-3. TRBV21-1 is a recognized pseudogene. The CDR3 has 15 residues. CDR3 DNA: TGTGCCAGCAGGACAGCGGAGATACCTGGAAACACCATATATTTT. It specifies CASRTAEIPGNTIYF.

This rearrangement joins TRBV29-1 to TRBJ1-5, with TRBD1 matching 8 bases. J was trimmed by 2 bases and V by 4 bases; bases with no gene match: 7. Per the germline V gene, CDR1 is SQVTM and CDR2 is ANQGSEA. This CDR3 is 15 amino acids long. CDR3 in DNA: TGCAGCGTTGTTACAGGGGGATGGGGCAATCAGCCCCAGCATTTT. Amino acid sequence: CSVVTGGWGNQPQHF.

Only a few counts were recorded for this clone. This chain connects TRBV7-3 to TRBJ2-2; D not resolved. Germline V gene sequence: CDR1 SGHTA, CDR2 FQGTGA. This CDR3 comprises 15 residues. With 1 base removed from V and 1 base from J, the gap between germline ends came to 7 bases. CDR3 coding DNA: TGTGCCAGCAGCTTAAGATGGCAGAACACCGGGGAGCTGTTTTTT. This translates into CASSLRWQNTGELFF.

CDR3 in DNA: TGTGCCAGCAGCGTCGTAGGGGGCCACGAGCAGTTCTTC. Residues: CASSVVGGHEQFF. The chain employs TRBV2 and TRBJ2-1; TRBD1 matches 7 bases. Losses at the gene ends were 6 bases for V and 10 bases for J; bases not matched to a gene: 9. The V gene's germline CDR1 is SNHLY and CDR2 FYNNEI. The CDR3 runs to 13 residues.